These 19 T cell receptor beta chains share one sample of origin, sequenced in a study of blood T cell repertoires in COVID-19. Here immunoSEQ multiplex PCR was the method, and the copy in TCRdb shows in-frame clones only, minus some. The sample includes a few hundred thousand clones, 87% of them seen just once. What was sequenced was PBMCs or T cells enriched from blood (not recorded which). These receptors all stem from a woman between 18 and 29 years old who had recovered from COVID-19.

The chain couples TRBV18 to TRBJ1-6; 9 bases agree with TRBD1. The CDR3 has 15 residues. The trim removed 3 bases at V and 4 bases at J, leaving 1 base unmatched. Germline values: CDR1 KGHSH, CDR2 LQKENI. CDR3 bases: TGTGCCAGCTCACCCGGGACAGGGTATAATTCACCCCTCCACTTT. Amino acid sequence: CASSPGTGYNSPLHF.

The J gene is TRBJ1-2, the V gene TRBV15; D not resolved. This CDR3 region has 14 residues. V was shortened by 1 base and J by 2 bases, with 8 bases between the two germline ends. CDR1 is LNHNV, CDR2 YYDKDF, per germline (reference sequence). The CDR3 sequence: CATSRVSGNYGYTF. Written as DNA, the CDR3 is TGTGCCACCAGCAGAGTTAGCGGCAACTATGGCTACACCTTC.

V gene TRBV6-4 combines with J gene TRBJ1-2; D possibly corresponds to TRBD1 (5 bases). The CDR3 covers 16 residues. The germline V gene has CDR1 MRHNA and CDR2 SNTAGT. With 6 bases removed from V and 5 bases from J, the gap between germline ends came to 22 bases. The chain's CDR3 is CASRVQGRPFLYGYTF. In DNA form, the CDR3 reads TGTGCCAGCAGGGTCCAGGGAAGACCGTTCCTTTATGGCTACACCTTC.

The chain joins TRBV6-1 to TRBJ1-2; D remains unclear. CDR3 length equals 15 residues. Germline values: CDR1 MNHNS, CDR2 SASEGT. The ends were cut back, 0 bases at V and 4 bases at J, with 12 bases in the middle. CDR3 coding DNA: TGTGCCAGCAGTGAAGCTGGCGGTCGGCCCTATGGCTACACCTTC. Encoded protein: CASSEAGGRPYGYTF.

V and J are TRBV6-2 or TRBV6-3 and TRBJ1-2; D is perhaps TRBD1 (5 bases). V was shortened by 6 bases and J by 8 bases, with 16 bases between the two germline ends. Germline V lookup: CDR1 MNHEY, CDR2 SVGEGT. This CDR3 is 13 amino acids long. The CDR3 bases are TGTGCCAGCAGCTTACGTGGACAAAGCGGCTACACCTTC. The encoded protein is CASSLRGQSGYTF.

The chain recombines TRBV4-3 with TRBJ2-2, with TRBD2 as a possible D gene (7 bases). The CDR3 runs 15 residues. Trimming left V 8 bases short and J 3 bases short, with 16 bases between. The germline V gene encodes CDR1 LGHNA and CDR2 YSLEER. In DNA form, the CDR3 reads TGCGCCAGCCGTAAGGGGGGGCTCGACACCGGGGAGCTGTTTTTT. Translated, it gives CASRKGGLDTGELFF.

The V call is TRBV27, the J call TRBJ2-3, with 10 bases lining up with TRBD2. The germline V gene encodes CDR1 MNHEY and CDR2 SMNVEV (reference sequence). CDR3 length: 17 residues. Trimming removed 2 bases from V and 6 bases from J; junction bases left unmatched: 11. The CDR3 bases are TGTGCCAGCAGTTTAAGGGCAACTAGCGGGGAGGTTGATACGCAGTATTTT. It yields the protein CASSLRATSGEVDTQYF.

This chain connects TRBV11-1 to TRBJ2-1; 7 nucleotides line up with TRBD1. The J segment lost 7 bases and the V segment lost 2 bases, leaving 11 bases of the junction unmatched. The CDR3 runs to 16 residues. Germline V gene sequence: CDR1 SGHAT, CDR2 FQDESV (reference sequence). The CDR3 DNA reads TGTGCCAGCAGCTTAAACGGGATGGCAGGGGGAAATGAGCAGTTCTTC. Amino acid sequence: CASSLNGMAGGNEQFF.

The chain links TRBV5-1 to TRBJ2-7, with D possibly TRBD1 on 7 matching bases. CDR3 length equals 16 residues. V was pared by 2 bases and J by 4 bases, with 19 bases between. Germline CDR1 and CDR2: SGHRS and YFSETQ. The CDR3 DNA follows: TGCGCCAGCAGCTTAACCTTGGAGACAGGGAGGTACGAGCAGTACTTC. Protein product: CASSLTLETGRYEQYF.

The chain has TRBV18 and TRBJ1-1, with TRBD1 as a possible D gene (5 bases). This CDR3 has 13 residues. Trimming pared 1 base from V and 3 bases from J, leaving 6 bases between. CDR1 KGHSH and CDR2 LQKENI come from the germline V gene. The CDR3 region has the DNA TGTGCCAGCTCACCACAGGGGTACACTGAAGCTTTCTTT. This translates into CASSPQGYTEAFF. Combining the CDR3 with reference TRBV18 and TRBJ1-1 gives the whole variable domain NAGVMQNPRHLVRRRGQEARLRCSPMKGHSHVYWYRQLPEEGLKFMVYLQKENIIDESGMPKERFSAEFPKEGPSILRIQQVVRGDSAAYFCASSPQGYTEAFFGQGTRLTVV.

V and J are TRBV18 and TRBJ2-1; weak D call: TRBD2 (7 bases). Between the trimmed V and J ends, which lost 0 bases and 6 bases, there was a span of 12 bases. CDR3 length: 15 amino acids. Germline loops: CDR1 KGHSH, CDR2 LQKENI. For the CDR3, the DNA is TGTGCCAGCTCACCACCGGGGGGGCCCCGCAATGAGCAGTTCTTC. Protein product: CASSPPGGPRNEQFF.

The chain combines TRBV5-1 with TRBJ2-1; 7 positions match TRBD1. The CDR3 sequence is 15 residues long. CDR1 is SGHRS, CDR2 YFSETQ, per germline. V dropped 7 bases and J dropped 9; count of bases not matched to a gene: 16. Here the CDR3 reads CASANDRVGVGEQFF. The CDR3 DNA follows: TGCGCCAGCGCCAATGACAGGGTCGGGGTAGGTGAGCAGTTCTTC.

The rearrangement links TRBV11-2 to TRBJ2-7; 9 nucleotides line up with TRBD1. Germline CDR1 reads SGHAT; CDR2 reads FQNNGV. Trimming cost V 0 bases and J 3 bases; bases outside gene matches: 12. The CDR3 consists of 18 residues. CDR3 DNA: TGTGCCAGCAGCTTAGATGGTGGGACAGGGTTCCGAATCTACGAGCAGTACTTC. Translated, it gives CASSLDGGTGFRIYEQYF. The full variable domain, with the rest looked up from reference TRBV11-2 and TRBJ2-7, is EAGVAQSPRYKIIEKRQSVAFWCNPISGHATLYWYQQILGQGPKLLIQFQNNGVVDDSQLPKDRFSAERLKGVDSTLKIQPAKLEDSAVYLCASSLDGGTGFRIYEQYFGPGTRLTVT.

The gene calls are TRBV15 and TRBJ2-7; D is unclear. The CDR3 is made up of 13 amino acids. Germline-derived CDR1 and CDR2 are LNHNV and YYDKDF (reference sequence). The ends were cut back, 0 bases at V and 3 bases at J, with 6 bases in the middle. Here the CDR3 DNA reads TGTGCCACCAGCAGAGAGAGACACTACGAGCAGTACTTC. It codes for CATSRERHYEQYF.

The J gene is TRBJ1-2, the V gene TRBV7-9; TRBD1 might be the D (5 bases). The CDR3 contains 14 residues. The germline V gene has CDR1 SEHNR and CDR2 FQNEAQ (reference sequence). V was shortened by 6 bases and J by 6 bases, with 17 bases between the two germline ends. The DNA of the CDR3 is TGTGCCAGCAGTCCACTCGGGGGTGGTAATGGCTACACCTTC. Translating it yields CASSPLGGGNGYTF.

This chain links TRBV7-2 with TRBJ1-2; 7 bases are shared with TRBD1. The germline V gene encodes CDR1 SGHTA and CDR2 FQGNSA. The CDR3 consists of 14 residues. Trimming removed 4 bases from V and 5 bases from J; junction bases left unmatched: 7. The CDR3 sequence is CASSSTGEFYGYTF. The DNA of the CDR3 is TGTGCCAGCAGCTCAACAGGGGAATTTTATGGCTACACCTTC.

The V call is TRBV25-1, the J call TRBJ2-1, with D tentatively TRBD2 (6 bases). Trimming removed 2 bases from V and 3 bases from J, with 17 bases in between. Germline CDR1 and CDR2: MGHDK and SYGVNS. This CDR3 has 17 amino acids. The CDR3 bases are TGTGCCAGCAGTGAAGAAGTGGGCGGGGTAAACTACAATGAGCAGTTCTTC. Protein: CASSEEVGGVNYNEQFF.

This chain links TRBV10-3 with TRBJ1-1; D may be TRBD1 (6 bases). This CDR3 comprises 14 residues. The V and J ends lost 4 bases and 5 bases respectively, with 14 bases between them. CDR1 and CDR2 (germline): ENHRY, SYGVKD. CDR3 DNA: TGTGCCATCAGTGTCGAGGGGGGAGGGACTGAAGCTTTCTTT. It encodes CAISVEGGGTEAFF.

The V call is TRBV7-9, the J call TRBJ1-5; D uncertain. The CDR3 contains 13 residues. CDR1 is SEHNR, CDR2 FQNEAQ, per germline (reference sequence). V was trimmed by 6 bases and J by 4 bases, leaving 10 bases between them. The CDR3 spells CASSDAGNQPQHF. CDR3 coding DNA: TGTGCCAGCAGTGACGCGGGGAATCAGCCCCAGCATTTT.